This passage covers 24 T cell receptor beta chains from one sample sequenced in a study of T cells expressing NK-cell markers. For each CDR3 protein, TCRdb gives one entry from its re-call of the 5' RACE reads, without DNA. Across about 440,000 distinct CDR3 sequences, the top ten clones capture 7.3% of the sample. Input material: blood T cells: a sorted CD56 or NKG2C T cell subset, CD4+ or CD8+ T cells, or bulk PBMC T cells (not recorded which). All receptors come from a woman between 18 and 75 years old in good health.

The V and J genes are TRBV7-2 and TRBJ2-1; TCRdb indicates TRBD2, and absent DNA this call remains unverified. Germline CDR1 and CDR2: SGHTA and FQGNSA. The CDR3 loop spans 16 amino acids. The CDR3 protein is CASSPGTSGGVKEQFF. Full variable domain (rest looked up from reference TRBV7-2 and TRBJ2-1): GAGVSQSPSNKVTEKGKDVELRCDPISGHTALYWYRQSLGQGLEFLIYFQGNSAPDKSGLPSDRFSAERTGGSVSTLTIQRTQQEDSAVYLCASSPGTSGGVKEQFFGPGTRLTVL.

The chain carries TRBV11-2 and TRBJ2-2; checking the TCRdb D call of TRBD2 is not possible without DNA. Germline loops: CDR1 SGHAT, CDR2 FQNNGV. CDR3 length equals 17 residues. The CDR3 sequence: CASSLVTSGMAPGELFF.

The genes are TRBV6-2 or TRBV6-3 and TRBJ2-7. The CDR3 sequence is 12 residues long. Looked up from germline, CDR1 is MNHEY and CDR2 is SVGEGT. The CDR3 sequence: CASVGFSYEQYF.

This rearrangement joins TRBV15 to TRBJ2-2. The length of the CDR3 is 16 residues. CDR1 LNHNV and CDR2 YYDKDF come from the germline V gene (reference sequence). The CDR3 protein is CATSRDLGRLAGELFF.

This sequence joins TRBV29-1 and TRBJ1-2. The germline V gene encodes CDR1 SQVTM and CDR2 ANQGSEA. The length of the CDR3 is 11 residues. The chain's CDR3 is CSVDRFNGYTF.

The CDR3 here is CASRGVFTEAFF. The chain recombines TRBV3-1 with TRBJ1-1. This CDR3 spans 12 amino acids. CDR1 is LGHDT and CDR2 is YNNKEL in the germline V gene (reference sequence).

V and J are TRBV6-5 and TRBJ2-3; TCRdb's D call, TRBD2, is unchecked because there is no DNA. CDR1 is MNHEY and CDR2 is SVGAGI in the germline V gene. The CDR3 has 15 residues. The CDR3: CASSYGWASGDTQYF.

This chain links TRBV28 with TRBJ2-5; lacking DNA, the TRBD2 call made by TCRdb goes unchecked. CDR3 size: 14 residues. The germline V gene encodes CDR1 MDHEN and CDR2 SYDVKM. CDR3 sequence: CASSSGGSQETQYF. The entire variable domain, with the rest obtained from reference TRBV28 and TRBJ2-5, is as follows: DVKVTQSSRYLVKRTGEKVFLECVQDMDHENMFWYRQDPGLGLRLIYFSYDVKMKEKGDIPEGYSVSREKKERFSLILESASTNQTSMYLCASSSGGSQETQYFGPGTRLLVL.

The chain uses TRBV5-1 and TRBJ1-5. The CDR3 runs to 14 residues. Germline CDR1 and CDR2: SGHRS and YFSETQ. CDR3 sequence: CASSLDALGQPQHF. The entire variable domain, with the rest obtained from reference TRBV5-1 and TRBJ1-5, is as follows: KAGVTQTPRYLIKTRGQQVTLSCSPISGHRSVSWYQQTPGQGLQFLFEYFSETQRNKGNFPGRFSGRQFSNSRSEMNVSTLELGDSALYLCASSLDALGQPQHFGDGTRLSIL.

This chain connects TRBV30 to TRBJ1-2. The CDR3 covers 14 residues. Per germline, CDR1 GTSNPN and CDR2 SVGIG (reference sequence). The CDR3 spells CAWSGSLSNYGYTF.

This rearrangement joins TRBV12-3 or TRBV12-4 to TRBJ1-3; TCRdb's assignment of TRBD1 cannot be checked, as there is no DNA. The CDR3 has 13 amino acids. CDR3 region: CASSPQGGNTIYF.

This chain connects TRBV12-3 or TRBV12-4 to TRBJ1-2; TCRdb's D call of TRBD1 is untestable without DNA. CDR3 length equals 14 residues. CDR3: CASSSGQGEVGYTF.

The genes are TRBV4-1 and TRBJ2-3; TCRdb names TRBD2, which stays unverified in the absence of DNA. Germline assignment: CDR1 MGHRA and CDR2 YSYEKL. The length of the CDR3 is 14 residues. CDR3 sequence: CASSQGAGTDTQYF.

V usage is TRBV7-3 and J usage is TRBJ2-1; TCRdb's assignment of TRBD2 cannot be checked, as there is no DNA. CDR3 length equals 14 residues. The germline V gene has CDR1 SGHTA and CDR2 FQGTGA. CDR3 amino acids: CASSLRLATNEQFF.

The rearrangement uses TRBV20-1 and TRBJ1-4; there is no DNA to check the TCRdb D call of TRBD1. The CDR3 has 17 residues. CDR1 is DFQATT, CDR2 SNEGSKA, per germline (reference sequence). The CDR3 spells CSARDPAGQGEAEKLFF.

This chain uses TRBV29-1 with TRBJ2-7; checking the TCRdb D call of TRBD2 is not possible without DNA. The CDR3 is made up of 13 amino acids. Germline V gene sequence: CDR1 SQVTM, CDR2 ANQGSEA. This chain's CDR3 is CSVVTSGSYEQYF.

The gene calls are TRBV6-5 and TRBJ2-3; with no DNA, the TCRdb D assignment of TRBD1 cannot be verified. The CDR3 is made up of 14 amino acids. CDR1 is MNHEY, CDR2 SVGAGI, per germline. CDR3 amino acids: CASSYHRGTDTQYF.

The chain is built from TRBV20-1 and TRBJ2-5. This CDR3 has 14 residues. CDR1 and CDR2 (germline): DFQATT, SNEGSKA (reference sequence). Here the CDR3 reads CSARDLGPAETQYF.

The genes are TRBV20-1 and TRBJ1-4; TCRdb selects TRBD1, and the lack of DNA leaves this call unchecked. Germline loops: CDR1 DFQATT, CDR2 SNEGSKA (reference sequence). The CDR3 is 14 residues long. This CDR3 reads CSAEPGAANEKLFF.

The chain couples TRBV28 to TRBJ2-5; TCRdb names TRBD1, which stays unverified in the absence of DNA. The CDR3 spans 14 residues. CDR1 is MDHEN, CDR2 SYDVKM, per germline. The CDR3 is CASSAGGSGETQYF. Supplemented by reference TRBV28 and TRBJ2-5, the full variable domain reads DVKVTQSSRYLVKRTGEKVFLECVQDMDHENMFWYRQDPGLGLRLIYFSYDVKMKEKGDIPEGYSVSREKKERFSLILESASTNQTSMYLCASSAGGSGETQYFGPGTRLLVL.

This chain joins TRBV7-9 and TRBJ2-7; TCRdb calls TRBD1, which cannot be checked without DNA. The germline gives CDR1 SEHNR, CDR2 FQNEAQ (reference sequence). The CDR3 contains 15 residues. The CDR3 is CASSLGQGYSYEQYF.

This chain uses TRBV20-1 with TRBJ2-7; the TCRdb call, TRBD1, lacks DNA for checking. The CDR3 extends over 16 amino acids. Germline CDR1 and CDR2: DFQATT and SNEGSKA (reference sequence). The CDR3 loop reads CSAANVPGQGVGEQYF.

The rearrangement joins TRBV28 to TRBJ1-2; with no DNA, the TCRdb D assignment of TRBD1 cannot be verified. Germline assignment: CDR1 MDHEN and CDR2 SYDVKM. The length of the CDR3 is 14 residues. The CDR3 region is CASSGRTGDRGYTF.

V is TRBV2 and J is TRBJ2-3. CDR1 and CDR2 (germline): SNHLY, FYNNEI. This CDR3 has 13 residues. The CDR3 spells CASSSETGDTQYF.